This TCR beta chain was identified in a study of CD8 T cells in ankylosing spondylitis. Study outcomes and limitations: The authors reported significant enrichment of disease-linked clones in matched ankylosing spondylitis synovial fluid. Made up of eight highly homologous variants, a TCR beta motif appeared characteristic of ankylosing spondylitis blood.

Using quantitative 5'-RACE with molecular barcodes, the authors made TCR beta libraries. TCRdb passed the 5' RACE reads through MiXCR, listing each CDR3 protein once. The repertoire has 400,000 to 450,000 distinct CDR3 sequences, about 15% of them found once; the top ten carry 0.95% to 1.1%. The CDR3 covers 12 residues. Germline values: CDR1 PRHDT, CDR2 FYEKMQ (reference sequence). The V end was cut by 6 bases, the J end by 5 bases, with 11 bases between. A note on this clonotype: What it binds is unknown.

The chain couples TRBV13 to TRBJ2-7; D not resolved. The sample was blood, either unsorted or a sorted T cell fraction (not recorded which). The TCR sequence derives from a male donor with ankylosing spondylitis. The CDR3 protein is CASSHHGDEQYF. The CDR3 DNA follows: TGTGCCAGCAGTCATCACGGCGACGAGCAGTACTTC.